The TCR beta chain under discussion was sequenced for a study of cytomegalovirus exposure and HLA in healthy donors. Overall study results and limits: It was reported that TCR beta sequences correctly inferred the HLA-A and HLA-B alleles for most subjects. Available immune exposure information covered CMV serostatus only.

The V and J ends lost 6 bases and 2 bases, in that order; junction bases with no gene match: 1. The V gene's germline CDR1 is MNHNS and CDR2 SASEGT. CDR3 size: 13 residues. The PCR contained 60 Vbeta and 13 Jbeta primers. Some clones are missing from TCRdb's copy, which holds only in-frame ones; the method was immunoSEQ multiplex PCR. This table holds around 130,000 clones, 70% found once. Donors consisted of healthy bone marrow donors. About this clone itself: No antigen is known for it.

V and J are TRBV6-1 and TRBJ2-1; 7 bases fit TRBD2. Sequenced material: PBMCs. This receptor was taken from a woman aged 25 to 39 in good health and CMV-seronegative. CDR3: CASRREPYNEQFF. CDR3 in DNA: TGTGCCAGCAGGCGGGAGCCCTACAATGAGCAGTTCTTC.